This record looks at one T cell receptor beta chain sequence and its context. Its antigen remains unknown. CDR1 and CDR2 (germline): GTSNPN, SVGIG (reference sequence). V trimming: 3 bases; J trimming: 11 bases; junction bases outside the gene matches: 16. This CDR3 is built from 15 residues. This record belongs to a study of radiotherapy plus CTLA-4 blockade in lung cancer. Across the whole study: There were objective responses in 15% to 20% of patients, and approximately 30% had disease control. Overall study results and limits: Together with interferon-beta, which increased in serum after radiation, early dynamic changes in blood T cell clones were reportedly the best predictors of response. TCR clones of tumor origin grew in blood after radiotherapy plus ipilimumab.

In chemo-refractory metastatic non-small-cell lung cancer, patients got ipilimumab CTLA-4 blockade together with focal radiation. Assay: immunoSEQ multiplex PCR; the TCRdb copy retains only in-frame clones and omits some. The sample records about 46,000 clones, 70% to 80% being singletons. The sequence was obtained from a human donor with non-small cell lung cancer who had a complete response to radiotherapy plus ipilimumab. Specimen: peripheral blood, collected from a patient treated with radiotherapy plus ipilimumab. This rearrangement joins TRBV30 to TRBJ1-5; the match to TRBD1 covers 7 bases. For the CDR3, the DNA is TGTGCCTGGAGCCTCCCAGGGGGTAAATCAGCGGCCCAGCATTTT. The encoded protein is CAWSLPGGKSAAQHF.